These 7 T cell receptor beta chains originate from one sample sequenced in a study of response to subunit inactivated influenza vaccine. TCRdb independently ran MiXCR on the RT-PCR reads; one entry per CDR3 protein. The sample records about 240,000 distinct CDR3 sequences, 12% being singletons. The material was non-naive T cells sorted from PBMCs, obtained 14 to 15 days before vaccination. All receptors derive from a man in his forties or fifties who received an inactivated influenza vaccine.

This clonotype showed up just once. The chain recombines TRBV5-4 with TRBJ2-5; 8 bases are shared with TRBD2. The CDR3 spans 15 residues. V was clipped by 3 bases and J by 4 bases; unmatched bases: 8. In germline, CDR1 is SGHNT, CDR2 YYREEE (reference sequence). As DNA, the CDR3 is TGTGCCAGCAGCTCACAAGGGGCGGGGGGAGAGACCCAGTACTTC. This translates into CASSSQGAGGETQYF.

The chain has TRBV29-1 and TRBJ1-6; D unclear. CDR1 is SQVTM, CDR2 ANQGSEA, per germline. The CDR3 runs to 12 residues. DNA for the CDR3: TGCATCGCTCGACACGGGAATTCACCCCTCCACTTT. It is translated as CIARHGNSPLHF. Filled out from reference TRBV29-1 and TRBJ1-6, the complete variable domain reads SAVISQKPSRDICQRGTSLTIQCQVDSQVTMMFWYRQQPGQSLTLIATANQGSEATYESGFVIDKFPISRPNLTFSTLTVSNMSPEDSSIYLCIARHGNSPLHFGNGTRLTVT.

Ten or more counts support this clonotype. The rearrangement links TRBV20-1 to TRBJ2-3, with TRBD2 as a possible D gene (7 bases). The CDR3 consists of 14 residues. Germline assignment: CDR1 DFQATT and CDR2 SNEGSKA (reference sequence). V lost 0 bases and J lost 8, with 15 bases in between. The CDR3 bases are TGCAGTGCTAGAGACGCGGGGGCCAGCGGTACGCAGTATTTT. It yields the protein CSARDAGASGTQYF.

This clonotype has a count of ten or more. V is TRBV12-3 or TRBV12-4 and J is TRBJ1-1; D ambiguous. The CDR3 is 13 residues long. Between the trimmed V and J ends, which lost 3 bases and 1 base, there was a span of 6 bases. The CDR3 is CASSFSTNTEAFF. In DNA form, the CDR3 reads TGTGCCAGCAGTTTTTCAACGAACACTGAAGCTTTCTTT.

This clonotype showed up many times. J is TRBJ2-1 and V is TRBV7-9; tentatively, D is TRBD2 (5 bases). Looked up from germline, CDR1 is SEHNR and CDR2 is FQNEAQ (reference sequence). The CDR3 consists of 13 residues. Trimming pared 5 bases from V and 9 bases from J, leaving 14 bases between. CDR3 in DNA: TGTGCCAGCAGCCCTCCGTTAGGAGGTGAGCAGTTCTTC. Amino acids: CASSPPLGGEQFF.

This rearrangement joins TRBV5-4 to TRBJ2-7; TRBD2 might be the D (5 bases). V was cut by 3 bases and J by 4 bases, with 14 bases left in between. The CDR3 runs to 14 residues. The V gene's germline CDR1 is SGHNT and CDR2 YYREEE (reference sequence). The CDR3 DNA reads as TGTGCCAGCAGCTCCCGCGACGGGGAATACGAGCAGTACTTC. Protein: CASSSRDGEYEQYF.

This clonotype was found many times. For the CDR3, the DNA is TGTGCCAGCAGCCGTCCGGTCGCTGGAAACACCATATATTTT. Protein product: CASSRPVAGNTIYF. The rearrangement uses TRBV11-2 and TRBJ1-3; D gene unclear. Germline V CDR1 and CDR2: SGHAT, FQNNGV. There are 14 residues in the CDR3. Trimming took 5 bases from V and 2 from J, leaving 10 bases between them.